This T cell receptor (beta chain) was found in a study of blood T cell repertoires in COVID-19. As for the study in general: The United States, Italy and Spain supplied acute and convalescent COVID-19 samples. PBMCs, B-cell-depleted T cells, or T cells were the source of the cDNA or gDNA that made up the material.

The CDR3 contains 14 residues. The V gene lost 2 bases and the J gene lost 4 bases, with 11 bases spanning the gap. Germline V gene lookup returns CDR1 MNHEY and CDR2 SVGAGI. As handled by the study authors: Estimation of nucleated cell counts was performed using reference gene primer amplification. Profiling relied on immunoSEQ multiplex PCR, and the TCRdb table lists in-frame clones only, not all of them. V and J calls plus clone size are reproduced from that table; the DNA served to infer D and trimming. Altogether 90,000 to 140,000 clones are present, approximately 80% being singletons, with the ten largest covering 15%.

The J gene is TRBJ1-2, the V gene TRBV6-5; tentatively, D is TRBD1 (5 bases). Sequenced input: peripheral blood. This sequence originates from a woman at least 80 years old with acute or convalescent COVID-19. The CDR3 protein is CASSYQQGSYGYTF. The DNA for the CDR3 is TGTGCCAGCAGTTACCAGCAGGGTTCCTATGGCTACACCTTC.